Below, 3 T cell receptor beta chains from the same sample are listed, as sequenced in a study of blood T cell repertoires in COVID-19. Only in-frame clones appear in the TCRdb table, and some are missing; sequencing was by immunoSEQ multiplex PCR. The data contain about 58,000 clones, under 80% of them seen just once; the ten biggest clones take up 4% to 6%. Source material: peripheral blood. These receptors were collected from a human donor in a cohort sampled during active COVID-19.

Here the CDR3 DNA reads TGTGCCAGCAGTTTCCGTGACATGAGTCAGCCCCAGCATTTT. The encoded protein is CASSFRDMSQPQHF. The chain couples TRBV27 to TRBJ1-5; D is uncertain. Per the germline V gene, CDR1 is MNHEY and CDR2 is SMNVEV (reference sequence). Deletions cut 3 bases from V and 6 bases from J, with 12 bases between. This CDR3 contains 14 residues.

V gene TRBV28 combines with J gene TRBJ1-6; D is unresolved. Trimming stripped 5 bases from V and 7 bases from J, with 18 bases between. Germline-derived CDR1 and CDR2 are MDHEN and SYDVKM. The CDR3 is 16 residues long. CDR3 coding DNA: TGTGCCAGCAGTGCGGGGTGGGTAACACGAAATTCACCCCTCCACTTT. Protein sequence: CASSAGWVTRNSPLHF.

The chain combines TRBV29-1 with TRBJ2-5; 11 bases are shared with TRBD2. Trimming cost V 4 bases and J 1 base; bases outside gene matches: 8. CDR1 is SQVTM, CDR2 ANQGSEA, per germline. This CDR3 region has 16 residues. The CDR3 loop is CSVGGRLAGGQETQYF. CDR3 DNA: TGCAGCGTTGGGGGCCGGCTAGCGGGGGGCCAAGAGACCCAGTACTTC.